This TCR beta chain was observed in a study of blood T cells in healthy people across ages. Whole-study results and caveats: The study found TCR beta diversity correlated strongly with naive T cell percentage.

Total RNA, at least 6 micrograms per sample, was extracted from PBMCs. Details on this clonotype: The target antigen is unknown.

Then a second PCR, running about 6 to 11 cycles, was carried out with a sample-barcoded 5' primer and a J-beta primer mix. Tags on each cDNA molecule came from a template-switch adaptor with 12 random nucleotides. TCRdb reprocessed the 5' RACE reads via MiXCR and lists one record per CDR3 protein. The sample lists about 1.7 million distinct CDR3 sequences, 25% to 30% seen once, with 7.7% in the top ten. This sequence originates from a woman younger than 45 in good health. The sequencing input was blood.

This CDR3 reads CSVCSGYTDTQYF. The CDR3 DNA sequence: TGCAGTGTTTGTAGCGGCTACACAGATACGCAGTATTTT. The chain combines TRBV20-1 with TRBJ2-3; TRBD2 might be the D (6 bases). Germline loops: CDR1 DFQATT, CDR2 SNEGSKA (reference sequence). The ends were cut back, 7 bases at V and 2 bases at J, with 13 bases in the middle. The CDR3 has 13 residues.